This T cell receptor (beta chain) was recovered during a study of blood T cells in healthy people across ages. This clonotype was picked up one time. CDR1 MDHEN and CDR2 SYDVKM come from the germline V gene. With 7 bases removed from V and 10 bases from J, the gap between germline ends came to 14 bases. CDR3 length: 13 residues. A second 7 to 11 cycle PCR used barcoded and J-beta primers. Via MiXCR, TCRdb re-called the 5' RACE reads, giving one row per CDR3 protein. Seen here are about 620,000 distinct CDR3 sequences, more than 45% observed once, and the top ten hold roughly 12%. The source material was blood. The clonotype comes from a woman at least 80 years old in good health. The rearrangement links TRBV28 to TRBJ1-6, with D unclear. The CDR3 is CASISGSRSPLHF. DNA for the CDR3: TGTGCCAGCATATCGGGAAGTAGGTCACCCCTCCACTTT.